A selection of T cell receptor beta chains follows, all from one sample in a study of cytomegalovirus exposure and HLA in healthy donors. The protocol was immunoSEQ multiplex PCR, while the TCRdb copy is restricted to in-frame clones and leaves out a portion. Of approximately 220,000 clones listed, around 76% are singletons. Sequencing was performed on PBMCs. These receptors all stem from a man in his late teens or twenties in good health and CMV-seronegative. CDR3s include the opening cysteine and the closing phenylalanine or tryptophan. The D gene is left open where the match is weak. The size entry is marked missing in some rows and otherwise reads once, few, many or a size class.

j_call cdr3_length clone_size v_call d_call cdr3_nt cdr3_aa
TRBJ2-1 14 - TRBV27 - TGTGCCAGCAGTTTATTGAGAGTTTACAATGAGCAGTTCTTC CASSLLRVYNEQFF
TRBJ1-6 15 - TRBV4-1 - TGCGCCAGCAGCCAAGGGCAGCGTTCAGATTCACCCCTCCACTTT CASSQGQRSDSPLHF
TRBJ2-7 15 - TRBV2 - TGTGCCAGCAGTGAAGCGCTTCGAGCGCCCTACGAGCAGTACTTC CASSEALRAPYEQYF
TRBJ2-1 14 once TRBV29-1 TRBD1 TGCAGCGCCAAGACCGGGACAGGGCCCAATGAGCAGTTCTTC CSAKTGTGPNEQFF
TRBJ2-2 16 - TRBV7-3 TRBD2 TGTGCCAGCAGCCTAGTAGCGGGAGGCCGGGCCGGGGAGCTGTTTTTT CASSLVAGGRAGELFF
TRBJ2-1 16 - TRBV5-8 TRBD2 TGTGCCAGCAGCTCCCTATGGAGCTCGTGGGGGGGTGAGCAGTTCTTC CASSSLWSSWGGEQFF
TRBJ2-5 14 - TRBV30 TRBD1 TGTGCCTGGAGTCGACTTACAGGGGGAGAGACCCAGTACTTC CAWSRLTGGETQYF
TRBJ1-1 14 - TRBV6-5 - TGTGCCAGCAGTGAAAGGGGGATGAACACTGAAGCTTTCTTT CASSERGMNTEAFF
TRBJ2-5 13 - TRBV19 - TGTGCCAGTGGAGAATCGGTAGGAGAGACCCAGTACTTC CASGESVGETQYF
TRBJ2-5 14 - TRBV19 - TGTGCCAGTAGTATAGGTCCGGACCAAGAGACCCAGTACTTC CASSIGPDQETQYF
TRBJ1-4 16 - TRBV5-1 - TGCGCCAGCAGCTTGGAGCCCCGCGGAGCTAATGAAAAACTGTTTTTT CASSLEPRGANEKLFF
TRBJ1-2 12 - TRBV25-1 - TGTGCCAGCAGGTCAGGAAACTATGGCTACACCTTC CASRSGNYGYTF
TRBJ2-3 14 - TRBV6-5 - TGTGCCAGCGGAGGAGGTCCTAGCACAGATACGCAGTATTTT CASGGGPSTDTQYF
TRBJ2-1 14 - TRBV2 - TGTGCCAGCAGCCCTAGCGCCTCGAACAATGAGCAGTTCTTC CASSPSASNNEQFF
TRBJ2-7 15 few TRBV2 - TGTGCCAGCAGTGATGTAACGGGGAGCTCCTACGAGCAGTACTTC CASSDVTGSSYEQYF
TRBJ2-7 15 - TRBV5-6 - TGTGCCAGCAGCCTATGGACACCCCGGACCTACGAGCAGTACTTC CASSLWTPRTYEQYF
TRBJ1-3 15 - TRBV12-5 - TGTGCTACGGGGGACGGACCGAGCTCTGGAAACACCATATATTTT CATGDGPSSGNTIYF
TRBJ1-1 14 - TRBV2 - TGTGCCAGCAGTGAAAGGGGGGAGGGCACTGAAGCTTTCTTT CASSERGEGTEAFF
TRBJ2-7 14 - TRBV27 TRBD2 TGTGCCAGCAGTTTATCGAGCGGGGGTCCCGAGCAGTACTTC CASSLSSGGPEQYF
TRBJ2-1 12 few TRBV7-9 - TGTGCCAGCATCACGAGAGGCCCGGCGGGTGTCTTC CASITRGPAGVF
TRBJ2-7 15 - TRBV7-9 - TGTGCCAGCAGCCCGTACAGGCAGAGCTCCTACGAGCAGTACTTC CASSPYRQSSYEQYF
TRBJ2-7 13 - TRBV7-8 TRBD1 TGTGCCAGCAGCCTAAACAGGGGTGGCGAGCAGTACTTC CASSLNRGGEQYF
TRBJ2-7 11 few TRBV20-1 - TGCAGTGCCTCCCCGGAGGGGCAGCAGTACTTC CSASPEGQQYF
TRBJ2-1 11 - TRBV25-1 - TGTGCCAGCAGTGCAGGATACGAGCAGTTCTTC CASSAGYEQFF
TRBJ1-1 13 - TRBV6-4 - TGTGCCAGCAGTGACTCACCAGGGACTGAAGCTTTCTTT CASSDSPGTEAFF
TRBJ2-7 15 few TRBV7-2 - TGTGCCAGCAGCTTAATCAGGGGCGCTACCTACGAGCAGTACTTC CASSLIRGATYEQYF
TRBJ1-2 18 - TRBV5-1 TRBD1 TGCGCCAGCAGCCTAGGGACAGCACTCTCTATTACTAACTATGGCTACACCTTC CASSLGTALSITNYGYTF
TRBJ2-3 16 - TRBV7-3 TRBD2 TGTGCCAGCAGCCAGGGGGTAGCGGGAGGCACAGATACGCAGTATTTT CASSQGVAGGTDTQYF
TRBJ2-7 12 - TRBV28 - TGTTCTTCCCTGGGACTTAACTACGAGCAGTACTTC CSSLGLNYEQYF
TRBJ1-3 13 - TRBV9 - TGTGCCAGCAGCCCCCTCCGGGGGAACACCATATATTTT CASSPLRGNTIYF
TRBJ2-2 14 - TRBV6-1 - TGTGCCAGCAAAACGGGACTCGGCACCGGGGAGCTGTTTTTT CASKTGLGTGELFF
TRBJ1-4 13 - TRBV7-9 - TGTGCCAGCAGTCGTGGACTCGGGGAAAAACTGTTTTTT CASSRGLGEKLFF
TRBJ2-7 12 - TRBV5-5 - TGTGCCAGCAGACCACAGACCTACGAGCAGTACTTC CASRPQTYEQYF
TRBJ1-3 15 - TRBV10-2 TRBD1 TGCGCCAGCAGTGAGTGGACAGGGGTAGGAAACACCATATATTTT CASSEWTGVGNTIYF
TRBJ2-7 12 - TRBV5-1 - TGCGCCAGCAGCTTACGGGGAAGCGAGCAGTACTTC CASSLRGSEQYF
TRBJ2-4 15 - TRBV6-5 TRBD2 TGTGCCAGCAGCACTAGCGGGAGGGCCGTGGACATTCAGTACTTC CASSTSGRAVDIQYF
TRBJ2-5 15 few TRBV4-1 TRBD2 TGCGCCAGCAGCCAAGGAGCTAGCGGGGTCCCGGCCCAGTACTTC CASSQGASGVPAQYF
TRBJ1-5 15 - TRBV5-6 - TGTGCCAGCAGCTTGGCCGGAGGAAACAATCAGCCCCAGCATTTT CASSLAGGNNQPQHF
TRBJ2-7 14 - TRBV7-9 - TGTGCCAGCAGCCCGACCGGGACTCCCTACGAGCAGTACTTC CASSPTGTPYEQYF
TRBJ1-5 15 - TRBV28 TRBD1 TGTGCCAGCAGCCCCCGGGACAGGGCGGTTCAGCCCCAGCATTTT CASSPRDRAVQPQHF
TRBJ1-1 16 - TRBV12-5 - TGTGCTAGTGGTTTGAAGGGGGACGGTGTCGTAACTGAAGCTTTCTTT CASGLKGDGVVTEAFF
TRBJ2-7 14 - TRBV5-1 TRBD2 TGCGCCAGCAGCCCCGGGACTAGCTCATCCGAGCAGTACTTC CASSPGTSSSEQYF
TRBJ2-5 15 - TRBV7-9 TRBD1 TGTGCCAGCAGCTTAGGGACAGGGGGCACTGAGACCCAGTACTTC CASSLGTGGTETQYF
TRBJ1-3 13 - TRBV29-1 - TGCAGCGCCCGCAGGAACTCTGGAAACACCATATATTTT CSARRNSGNTIYF
TRBJ2-7 15 once TRBV7-9 - TGTGCCAGCAGCTTCCGAACAGGAACCCCGCCGGTGCAGTACTTC CASSFRTGTPPVQYF
TRBJ1-4 14 - TRBV6-1 TRBD1 TGTGCCAGCAGTGAAGCGCTAGCAGGGGGGAAACTGTTTTTT CASSEALAGGKLFF
TRBJ1-1 14 - TRBV25-1 - TGTGCCAGCAGTGAACCGGACAGTTACACTGAAGCTTTCTTT CASSEPDSYTEAFF